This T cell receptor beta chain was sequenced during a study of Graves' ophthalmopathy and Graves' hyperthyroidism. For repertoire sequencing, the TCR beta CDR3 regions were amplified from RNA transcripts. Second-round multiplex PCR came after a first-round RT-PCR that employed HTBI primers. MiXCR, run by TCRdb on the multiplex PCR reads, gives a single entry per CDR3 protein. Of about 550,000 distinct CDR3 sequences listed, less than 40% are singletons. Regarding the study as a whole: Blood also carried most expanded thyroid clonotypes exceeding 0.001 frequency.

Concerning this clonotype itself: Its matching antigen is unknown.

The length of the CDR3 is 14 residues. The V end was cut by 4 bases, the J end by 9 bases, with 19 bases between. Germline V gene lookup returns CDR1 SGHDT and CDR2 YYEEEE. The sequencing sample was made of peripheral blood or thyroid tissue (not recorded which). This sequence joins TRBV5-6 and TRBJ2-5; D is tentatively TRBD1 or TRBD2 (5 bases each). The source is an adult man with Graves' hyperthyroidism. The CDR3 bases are TGTGCCAGCAGCCGGGACGGGCTCAATCAGCCCCAGTACTTC. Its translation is CASSRDGLNQPQYF.